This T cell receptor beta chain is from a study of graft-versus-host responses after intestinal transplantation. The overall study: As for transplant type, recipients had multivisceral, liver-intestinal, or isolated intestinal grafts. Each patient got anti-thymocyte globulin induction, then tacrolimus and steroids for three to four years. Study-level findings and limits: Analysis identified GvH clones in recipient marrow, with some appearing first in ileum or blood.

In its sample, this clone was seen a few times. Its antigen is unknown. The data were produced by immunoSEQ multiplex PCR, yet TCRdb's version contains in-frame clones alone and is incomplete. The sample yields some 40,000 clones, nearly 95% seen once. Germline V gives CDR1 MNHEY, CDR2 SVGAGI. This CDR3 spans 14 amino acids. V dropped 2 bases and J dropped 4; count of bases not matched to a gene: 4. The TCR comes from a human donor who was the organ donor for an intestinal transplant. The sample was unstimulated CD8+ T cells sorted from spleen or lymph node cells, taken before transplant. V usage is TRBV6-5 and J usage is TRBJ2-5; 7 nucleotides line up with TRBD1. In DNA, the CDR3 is TGTGCCAGCAGTTACCGGAGGACAGGAGAGACCCAGTACTTC. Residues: CASSYRRTGETQYF.